The 16 T cell receptor beta chains presented below share a single source sample, sequenced in a study of T cell responses to AZD1222 COVID-19 vaccine. This table comes from immunoSEQ multiplex PCR, and its TCRdb copy is limited to in-frame clones, with some not included. The sample has about 110,000 clones, about four fifths seen once. The source material was peripheral blood, sampled on day 0 of AZD1222 vaccination. The receptors shown here come from an adult in good health.

The J gene is TRBJ1-3, the V gene TRBV28; D remains unclear. Germline V gene lookup returns CDR1 MDHEN and CDR2 SYDVKM. Deletions cut 8 bases from V and 0 bases from J, with 11 bases between. The CDR3 is 14 residues long. The CDR3 DNA sequence: TGTGCCAGCCGCCCATCCGACTCTGGAAACACCATATATTTT. Translating it yields CASRPSDSGNTIYF.

The V call is TRBV18, the J call TRBJ1-1; D uncertain. V shed 2 bases and J shed 0 bases, with 7 bases lying between them. The CDR3 runs 14 residues. The germline gives CDR1 KGHSH, CDR2 LQKENI. As DNA, the CDR3 is TGTGCCAGCTCACCATCGGACCTGAACACTGAAGCTTTCTTT. This sequence encodes CASSPSDLNTEAFF.

The chain couples TRBV14 to TRBJ1-1; D gene uncertain. The CDR3 has 13 amino acids. V dropped 0 bases and J dropped 4 bases, with 6 bases sitting between them. Germline V gene data show CDR1 as SGHDN and CDR2 as FVKESK. In nucleotides, the CDR3 is TGTGCCAGCAGCCAAGATGCTTTCACTGAAGCTTTCTTT. This codes for CASSQDAFTEAFF. The complete variable domain, with remaining parts taken from reference TRBV14 and TRBJ1-1, reads EAGVTQFPSHSVIEKGQTVTLRCDPISGHDNLYWYRRVMGKEIKFLLHFVKESKQDESGMPNNRFLAERTGGTYSTLKVQPAELEDSGVYFCASSQDAFTEAFFGQGTRLTVV.

The chain joins TRBV7-9 to TRBJ1-3, with D uncertain. Germline CDR1 is SEHNR and CDR2 is FQNEAQ (reference sequence). The CDR3 sequence is 18 residues long. With 7 bases removed from V and 0 bases from J, the gap between germline ends came to 22 bases. CDR3 sequence (DNA): TGTGCCAGCACCCCGACCCAACGGACGGAGAGCTCTGGAAACACCATATATTTT. Translating gives CASTPTQRTESSGNTIYF.

The chain combines TRBV19 with TRBJ1-5; TRBD1 might be the D (5 bases). The CDR3 is made up of 14 amino acids. Trimming shortened V by 9 bases and J by 5 bases, and 17 bases separated the two germline ends. CDR1 and CDR2 from the germline V gene are LNHDA and SQIVND (reference sequence). The chain's CDR3 is CASQTTGSYQPQHF. In DNA, the CDR3 is TGTGCCAGCCAGACCACAGGTTCCTATCAGCCCCAGCATTTT.

The chain is built from TRBV10-1 and TRBJ2-1; D gene uncertain. CDR1 and CDR2 (germline): WNHNN, SYGVQD (reference sequence). Trimming removed 6 bases at V and 5 bases at J, with 8 bases between. This CDR3 is built from 12 residues. This chain's CDR3 is CASRSANNEQFF. DNA of the CDR3: TGCGCCAGCAGATCAGCGAACAATGAGCAGTTCTTC.

This clone was observed a single time. The chain has TRBV6-2 or TRBV6-3 and TRBJ2-5; TRBD1 matches 8 bases. Germline loops: CDR1 MNHEY, CDR2 SVGEGT. After removal of 6 bases from V and 5 bases from J, the junction contained 11 bases not matched to a gene. The CDR3 has 15 residues. CDR3: CASSPPRTGMETQYF. In nucleotides, the CDR3 is TGTGCCAGCAGCCCACCCAGGACAGGGATGGAGACCCAGTACTTC.

In its sample, this clone was seen a few times. The genes are TRBV7-9 and TRBJ2-7, with a weak D call TRBD1 (6 bases). The V end lost 3 bases, the J end lost 5 bases, and 14 bases lay between the germline ends. Germline CDR1 is SEHNR and CDR2 is FQNEAQ (reference sequence). CDR3 length: 14 amino acids. CDR3 protein: CASSFTGLAHEQYF. CDR3 nucleotides: TGTGCCAGCAGCTTTACAGGGTTGGCACACGAGCAGTACTTC.

This sequence joins TRBV30 and TRBJ2-1, with a tentative D call TRBD1 (5 bases). Germline lookup yields CDR1 GTSNPN and CDR2 SVGIG (reference sequence). Trimming left V 0 bases short and J 10 bases short, with 10 bases between. The CDR3 totals 12 residues. CDR3 region: CAWSVQGKEQFF. In DNA, the CDR3 is TGTGCCTGGAGTGTTCAGGGCAAGGAGCAGTTCTTC.

The J gene is TRBJ1-2, the V gene TRBV7-2; D not certain. The germline V gene has CDR1 SGHTA and CDR2 FQGNSA. Trimming removed 1 base at V and 8 bases at J, with 11 bases between. This CDR3 contains 13 residues. The CDR3 region is CASSLEVLGGYTF. The CDR3 DNA reads TGTGCCAGCAGCTTAGAGGTTCTTGGAGGCTACACCTTC.

This chain links TRBV9 with TRBJ1-1; D may be TRBD1 (5 bases). Germline CDR1 and CDR2: SGDLS and YYNGEE. V was trimmed by 4 bases and J by 4 bases, leaving 11 bases between them. The CDR3 is 13 amino acids. In nucleotides, the CDR3 is TGTGCCAGCAGCCCAGCGGGGGGCACTGAAGCTTTCTTT. Translating gives CASSPAGGTEAFF. Together with reference TRBV9 and TRBJ1-1, the CDR3 gives the full variable domain: DSGVTQTPKHLITATGQRVTLRCSPRSGDLSVYWYQQSLDQGLQFLIQYYNGEERAKGNILERFSAQQFPDLHSELNLSSLELGDSALYFCASSPAGGTEAFFGQGTRLTVV.

The rearrangement joins TRBV9 to TRBJ2-5; 7 bases map to TRBD1. The CDR3 contains 14 residues. Germline lookup yields CDR1 SGDLS and CDR2 YYNGEE. J lost 5 bases, V lost 4 bases, and 8 bases had no gene match. The CDR3 DNA is TGTGCCAGCAGCTTAACAGGGGTGGGGGAGACCCAGTACTTC. Its translation: CASSLTGVGETQYF.

The CDR3, as DNA: TGTGCCAGCAGCTTGGGAGACTCTGGGGCCAACGTCCTGACTTTC. This encodes CASSLGDSGANVLTF. The chain recombines TRBV11-2 with TRBJ2-6, with D perhaps TRBD2 (5 bases). The CDR3 contains 15 residues. Germline CDR1 SGHAT, CDR2 FQNNGV. V was trimmed by 3 bases and J by 0 bases, leaving 6 bases between them.

The chain joins TRBV5-1 to TRBJ1-3; D is unresolved. CDR3 size: 18 residues. The germline V gene has CDR1 SGHRS and CDR2 YFSETQ. V was shortened by 2 bases and J by 0 bases, with 18 bases between the two germline ends. The DNA for the CDR3 is TGCGCCAGCAGCTTAGGCCCACCCGGCGGAAGCTCTGGAAACACCATATATTTT. Its translation is CASSLGPPGGSSGNTIYF.

V usage is TRBV28 and J usage is TRBJ1-6; D not resolved. Germline V CDR1 and CDR2: MDHEN, SYDVKM. Trimming left V 3 bases short and J 6 bases short, with 9 bases between. The length of the CDR3 is 14 residues. CDR3 nucleotides: TGTGCCAGCAGTTTGGCGCGCGGTAATTCACCCCTCCACTTT. Its translation: CASSLARGNSPLHF.

The V call is TRBV11-2, the J call TRBJ1-3; 8 nucleotides line up with TRBD1. The CDR3 runs 19 residues. V dropped 5 bases and J dropped 7; count of bases not matched to a gene: 22. Germline-derived CDR1 and CDR2 are SGHAT and FQNNGV. CDR3 loop: CASSHQGAASLGGQNTIYF. The CDR3 DNA follows: TGTGCCAGCAGCCACCAGGGGGCGGCCAGTCTTGGGGGACAGAACACCATATATTTT. Based on the CDR3 plus reference TRBV11-2 and TRBJ1-3, the full variable domain is EAGVAQSPRYKIIEKRQSVAFWCNPISGHATLYWYQQILGQGPKLLIQFQNNGVVDDSQLPKDRFSAERLKGVDSTLKIQPAKLEDSAVYLCASSHQGAASLGGQNTIYFGEGSWLTVV.